This record covers a single T cell receptor beta chain. Its matching antigen is unknown. The assay was immunoSEQ multiplex PCR, and TCRdb's table has in-frame clones only and misses some. Of 20,000 to 30,000 clones in the sample, 60% to 80% were seen once. The record originates from a study of vaccination effects on CD4 cells after COVID-19. Before sequencing took place, the ViraFEST assay used viral peptide pools to expand antigen-specific CD4+ T cells. Between days 10 and 11 of culture, CD4+ T cells were separated out. Either the mRNA-1273 or the BNT162b2 vaccine was given to participants as two doses. Wells each received around 2.1 million PBMC, cultured with around 10 IU/ml IL-2 and about 10 ug/ml peptides. This CDR3 region has 11 residues. Trimming took 7 bases from V and 0 from J, leaving 5 bases between them. Germline assignment: CDR1 DFQATT and CDR2 SNEGSKA (reference sequence).

The material sequenced was CD4+ T cells from PBMCs cultured with HCoV-NL63 spike peptides, taken after COVID-19 vaccination. V is TRBV20-1 and J is TRBJ2-3; D unclear. This TCR derives from a human donor who received a COVID-19 vaccine. CDR3 sequence (DNA): TGCAGTGTCCCAAGCACAGATACGCAGTATTTT. Its translation is CSVPSTDTQYF.